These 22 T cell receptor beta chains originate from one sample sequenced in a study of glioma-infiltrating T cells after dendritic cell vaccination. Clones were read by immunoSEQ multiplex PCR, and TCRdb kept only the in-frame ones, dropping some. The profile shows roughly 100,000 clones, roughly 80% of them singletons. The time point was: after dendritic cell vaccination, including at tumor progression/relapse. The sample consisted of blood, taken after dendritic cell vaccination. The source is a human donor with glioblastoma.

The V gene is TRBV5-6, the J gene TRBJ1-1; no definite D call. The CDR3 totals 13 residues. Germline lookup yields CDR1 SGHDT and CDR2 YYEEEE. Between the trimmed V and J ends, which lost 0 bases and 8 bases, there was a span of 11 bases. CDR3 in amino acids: CASSLGRPSEAFF. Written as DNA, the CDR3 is TGTGCCAGCAGCTTGGGGCGGCCCTCCGAAGCTTTCTTT.

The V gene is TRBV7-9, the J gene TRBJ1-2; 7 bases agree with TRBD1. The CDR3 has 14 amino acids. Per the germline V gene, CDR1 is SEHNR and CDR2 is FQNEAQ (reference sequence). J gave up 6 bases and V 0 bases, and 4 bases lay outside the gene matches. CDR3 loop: CASSLAGTEDGYTF. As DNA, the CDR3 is TGTGCCAGCAGCTTAGCCGGGACAGAGGATGGCTACACCTTC.

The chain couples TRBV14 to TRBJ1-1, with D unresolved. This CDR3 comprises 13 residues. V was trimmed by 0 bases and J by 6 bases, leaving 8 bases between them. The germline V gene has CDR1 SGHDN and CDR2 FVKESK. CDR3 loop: CASSQEVGAEAFF. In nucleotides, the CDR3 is TGTGCCAGCAGCCAAGAAGTCGGGGCTGAAGCTTTCTTT. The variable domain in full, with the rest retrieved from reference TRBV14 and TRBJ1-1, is EAGVTQFPSHSVIEKGQTVTLRCDPISGHDNLYWYRRVMGKEIKFLLHFVKESKQDESGMPNNRFLAERTGGTYSTLKVQPAELEDSGVYFCASSQEVGAEAFFGQGTRLTVV.

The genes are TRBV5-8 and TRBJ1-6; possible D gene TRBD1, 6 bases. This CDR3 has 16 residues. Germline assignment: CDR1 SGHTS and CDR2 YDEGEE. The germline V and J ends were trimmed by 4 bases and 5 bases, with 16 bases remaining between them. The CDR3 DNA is TGTGCCAGCAGCCAAGAGGACAGCCGCAATAATTCACCCCTCCACTTT. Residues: CASSQEDSRNNSPLHF. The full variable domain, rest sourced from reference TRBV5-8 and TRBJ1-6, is EAGVTQSPTHLIKTRGQQATLRCSPISGHTSVYWYQQALGLGLQFLLWYDEGEERNRGNFPPRFSGRQFPNYSSELNVNALELEDSALYLCASSQEDSRNNSPLHFGNGTRLTVT.

CDR3 loop: CASSQATGMNTEAFF. In DNA, the CDR3 is TGTGCCAGCAGTCAGGCGACAGGAATGAACACTGAAGCTTTCTTT. V and J are TRBV6-6 and TRBJ1-1, with D possibly matching TRBD1 (6 bases). From germline, CDR1 is MNHNY and CDR2 SVGAGI (reference sequence). The CDR3 has 15 amino acids. Trimming pared 5 bases from V and 0 bases from J, leaving 13 bases between.

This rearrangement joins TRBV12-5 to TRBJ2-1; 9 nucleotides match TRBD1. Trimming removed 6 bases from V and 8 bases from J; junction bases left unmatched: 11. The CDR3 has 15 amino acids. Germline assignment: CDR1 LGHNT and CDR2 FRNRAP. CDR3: CASGYRGLGFDEQFF. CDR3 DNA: TGTGCTAGTGGCTACAGGGGGCTGGGTTTCGATGAGCAGTTCTTC. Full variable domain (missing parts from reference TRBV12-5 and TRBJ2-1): DARVTQTPRHKVTEMGQEVTMRCQPILGHNTVFWYRQTMMQGLELLAYFRNRAPLDDSGMPKDRFSAEMPDATLATLKIQPSEPRDSAVYFCASGYRGLGFDEQFFGPGTRLTVL.

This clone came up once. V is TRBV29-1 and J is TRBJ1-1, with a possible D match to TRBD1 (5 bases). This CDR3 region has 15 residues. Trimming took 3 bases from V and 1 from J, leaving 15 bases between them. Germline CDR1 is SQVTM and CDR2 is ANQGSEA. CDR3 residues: CSVDLGYRKNTEAFF. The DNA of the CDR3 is TGCAGCGTTGATCTTGGTTACAGGAAGAACACTGAAGCTTTCTTT.

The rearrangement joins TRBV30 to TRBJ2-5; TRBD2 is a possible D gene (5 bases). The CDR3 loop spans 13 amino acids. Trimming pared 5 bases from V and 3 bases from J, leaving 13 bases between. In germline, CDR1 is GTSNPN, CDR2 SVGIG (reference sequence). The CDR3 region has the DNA TGTGCCTGGGTCCCGAGGGAGAAAGAGACCCAGTACTTC. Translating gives CAWVPREKETQYF.

The CDR3 DNA reads TGTGCCAGCAGCTTCGGTCTAGCGGGGGTCACAGATACGCAGTATTTT. This codes for CASSFGLAGVTDTQYF. The chain combines TRBV7-7 with TRBJ2-3; 10 nucleotides line up with TRBD2. This CDR3 is 16 amino acids long. The V and J ends lost 3 bases and 2 bases, in that order; junction bases with no gene match: 5. CDR1 SSHAT and CDR2 FNYEAQ come from the germline V gene (reference sequence).

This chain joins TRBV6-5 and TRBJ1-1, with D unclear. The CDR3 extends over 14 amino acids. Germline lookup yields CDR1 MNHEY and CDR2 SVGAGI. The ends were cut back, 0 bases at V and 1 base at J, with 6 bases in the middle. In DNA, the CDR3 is TGTGCCAGCAGTTACTCATCTCCGAACACTGAAGCTTTCTTT. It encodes CASSYSSPNTEAFF.

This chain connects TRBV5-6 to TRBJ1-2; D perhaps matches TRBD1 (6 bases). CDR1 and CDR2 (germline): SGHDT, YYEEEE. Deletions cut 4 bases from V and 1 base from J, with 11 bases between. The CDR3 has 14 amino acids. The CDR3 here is CASSVGQNNYGYTF. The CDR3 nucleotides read TGTGCCAGCAGCGTAGGACAGAATAACTATGGCTACACCTTC.

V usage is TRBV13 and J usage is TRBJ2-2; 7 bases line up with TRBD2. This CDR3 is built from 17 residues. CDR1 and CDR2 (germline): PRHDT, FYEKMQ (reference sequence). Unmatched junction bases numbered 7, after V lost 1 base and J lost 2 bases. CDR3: CASSLVGGTGNTGELFF. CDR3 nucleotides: TGTGCCAGCAGCTTAGTCGGGGGGACGGGAAACACCGGGGAGCTGTTTTTT.

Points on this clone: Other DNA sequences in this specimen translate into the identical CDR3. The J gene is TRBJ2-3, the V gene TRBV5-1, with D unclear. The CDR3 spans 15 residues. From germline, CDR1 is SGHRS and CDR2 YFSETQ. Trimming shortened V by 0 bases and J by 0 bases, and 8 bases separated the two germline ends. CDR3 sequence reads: CASSLVSGSTDTQYF. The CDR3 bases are TGCGCCAGCAGCTTGGTATCCGGTAGCACAGATACGCAGTATTTT.

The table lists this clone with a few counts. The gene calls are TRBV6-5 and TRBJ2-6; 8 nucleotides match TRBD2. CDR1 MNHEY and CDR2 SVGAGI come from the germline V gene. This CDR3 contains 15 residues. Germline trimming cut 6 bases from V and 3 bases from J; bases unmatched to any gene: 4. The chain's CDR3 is CASSKAGDGANVLTF. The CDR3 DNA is TGTGCCAGCAGCAAAGCGGGGGATGGGGCCAACGTCCTGACTTTC.

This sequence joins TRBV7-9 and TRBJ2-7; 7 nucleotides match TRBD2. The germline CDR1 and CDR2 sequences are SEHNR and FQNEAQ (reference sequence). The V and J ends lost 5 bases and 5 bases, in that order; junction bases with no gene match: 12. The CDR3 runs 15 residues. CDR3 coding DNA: TGTGCCAGCAGCCCAAACACCGGGAGGTTGAACGAGCAGTACTTC. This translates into CASSPNTGRLNEQYF.

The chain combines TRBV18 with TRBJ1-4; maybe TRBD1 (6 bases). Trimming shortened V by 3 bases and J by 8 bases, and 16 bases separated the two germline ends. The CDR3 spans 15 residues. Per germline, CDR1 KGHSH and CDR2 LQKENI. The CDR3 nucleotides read TGTGCCAGCTCACCCCCGGGGGGCCCAGGGGAAAAACTGTTTTTT. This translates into CASSPPGGPGEKLFF. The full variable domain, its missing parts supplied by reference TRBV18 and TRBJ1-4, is NAGVMQNPRHLVRRRGQEARLRCSPMKGHSHVYWYRQLPEEGLKFMVYLQKENIIDESGMPKERFSAEFPKEGPSILRIQQVVRGDSAAYFCASSPPGGPGEKLFFGSGTQLSVL.

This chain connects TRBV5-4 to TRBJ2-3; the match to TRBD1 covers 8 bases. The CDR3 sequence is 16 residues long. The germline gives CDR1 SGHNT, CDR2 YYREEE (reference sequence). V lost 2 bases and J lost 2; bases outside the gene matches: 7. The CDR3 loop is CASSFGQGTNTDTQYF. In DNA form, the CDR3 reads TGTGCCAGCAGCTTTGGACAGGGCACAAACACAGATACGCAGTATTTT.

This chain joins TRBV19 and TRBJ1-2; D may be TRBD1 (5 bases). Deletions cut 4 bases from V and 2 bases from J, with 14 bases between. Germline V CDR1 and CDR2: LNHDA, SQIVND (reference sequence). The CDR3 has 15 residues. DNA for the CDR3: TGTGCCAGTAGTACCCAACAGACAGACAACTATGGCTACACCTTC. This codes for CASSTQQTDNYGYTF. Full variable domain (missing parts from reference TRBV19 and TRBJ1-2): DGGITQSPKYLFRKEGQNVTLSCEQNLNHDAMYWYRQDPGQGLRLIYYSQIVNDFQKGDIAEGYSVSREKKESFPLTVTSAQKNPTAFYLCASSTQQTDNYGYTFGSGTRLTVV.

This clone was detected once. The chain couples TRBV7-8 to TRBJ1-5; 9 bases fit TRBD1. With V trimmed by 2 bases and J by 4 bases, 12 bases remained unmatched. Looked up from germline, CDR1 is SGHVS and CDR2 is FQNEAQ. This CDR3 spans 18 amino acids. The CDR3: CASSLLEGQGSRNQPQHF. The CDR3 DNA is TGTGCCAGCAGCTTATTGGAGGGACAGGGAAGTCGGAATCAGCCCCAGCATTTT.

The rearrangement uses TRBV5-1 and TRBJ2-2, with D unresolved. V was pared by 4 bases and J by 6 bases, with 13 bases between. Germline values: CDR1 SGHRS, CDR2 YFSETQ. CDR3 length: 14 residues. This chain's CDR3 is CASSPTASSGELFF. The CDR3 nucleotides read TGCGCCAGCAGCCCAACGGCTAGTTCCGGGGAGCTGTTTTTT.

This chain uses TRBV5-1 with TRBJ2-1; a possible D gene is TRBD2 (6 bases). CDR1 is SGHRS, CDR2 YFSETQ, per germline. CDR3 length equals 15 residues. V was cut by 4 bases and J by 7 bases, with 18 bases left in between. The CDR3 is CASSGGVASGNEQFF. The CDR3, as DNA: TGCGCCAGCAGCGGAGGGGTGGCTAGTGGGAATGAGCAGTTCTTC. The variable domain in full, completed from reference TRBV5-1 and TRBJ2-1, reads KAGVTQTPRYLIKTRGQQVTLSCSPISGHRSVSWYQQTPGQGLQFLFEYFSETQRNKGNFPGRFSGRQFSNSRSEMNVSTLELGDSALYLCASSGGVASGNEQFFGPGTRLTVL.

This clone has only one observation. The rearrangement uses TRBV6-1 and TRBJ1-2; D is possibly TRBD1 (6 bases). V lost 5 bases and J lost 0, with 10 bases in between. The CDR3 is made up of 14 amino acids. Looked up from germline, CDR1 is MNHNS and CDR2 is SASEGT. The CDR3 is CASSIRTANYGYTF. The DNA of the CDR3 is TGTGCCAGCAGTATCCGGACAGCTAACTATGGCTACACCTTC.